This TCR beta chain was captured by sequencing in a study of blood T cell repertoires in COVID-19. Whole-study context: There were acute and convalescent COVID-19 samples, and they came from the United States, Italy and Spain. T cells, B-cell-depleted T cells, or PBMCs supplied cDNA or gDNA.

Method: immunoSEQ multiplex PCR; TCRdb's copy keeps in-frame clones and lacks some. The data contain approximately 340,000 clones, approximately 86% of them seen just once; the ten biggest clones take up just over 9.5%. This CDR3 spans 13 amino acids. Trimming pared 3 bases from V and 3 bases from J, leaving 9 bases between. Germline CDR1 is GTSNPN and CDR2 is SVGIG (reference sequence). The chain has TRBV30 and TRBJ1-5; possibly TRBD1 for D (6 bases). The sequenced material came from peripheral blood. The sequence was collected from a young man with COVID-19, enrolled during active disease. As DNA, the CDR3 is TGTGCCTGGAGAGGACAGCCCAATCAGCCCCAGCATTTT. Translation gives CAWRGQPNQPQHF.